This entry features one T cell receptor beta chain sequence. Its matching antigen is unknown. Sequence at one end of the junction differs from germline and may be a read error. The germline CDR1 and CDR2 sequences are SGHTA and FQGNSA. The CDR3 runs to 14 residues. TCRdb reprocessed the 5' RACE reads via MiXCR and lists one record per CDR3 protein. This repertoire shows 310,000 or so distinct CDR3 sequences, approximately 7% found once; its top ten account for roughly a sixth. The sample comes from a study of T cells after yellow fever vaccination. Across the whole study: Preparation used SMART-Seq v4 Ultra Low Input for the low-cell-number fractions. Study-level results: Reappearing after the booster were most of the clones from primary vaccination (roughly 95% CD4, 70% to 90% CD8). The study noted that FACS-sorted repertoires could contain abundant clonotypes contaminating from the bulk population. Overlap between CD4 and CD8 compartments was detected for a small share of clonotypes.

The sample in question was PBMCs, obtained around 45 days after the first yellow fever vaccination. This chain links TRBV7-2 with TRBJ2-2, with TRBD1 identical over 8 bases. This TCR came from a man younger than 35 who received the YFV17D yellow fever vaccine. This chain's CDR3 is CASSGDRNAGELFF. DNA of the CDR3: TGTGCCAGCAGCGGGGACAGGAACGCCGGGGAGCTGTTTTTT.